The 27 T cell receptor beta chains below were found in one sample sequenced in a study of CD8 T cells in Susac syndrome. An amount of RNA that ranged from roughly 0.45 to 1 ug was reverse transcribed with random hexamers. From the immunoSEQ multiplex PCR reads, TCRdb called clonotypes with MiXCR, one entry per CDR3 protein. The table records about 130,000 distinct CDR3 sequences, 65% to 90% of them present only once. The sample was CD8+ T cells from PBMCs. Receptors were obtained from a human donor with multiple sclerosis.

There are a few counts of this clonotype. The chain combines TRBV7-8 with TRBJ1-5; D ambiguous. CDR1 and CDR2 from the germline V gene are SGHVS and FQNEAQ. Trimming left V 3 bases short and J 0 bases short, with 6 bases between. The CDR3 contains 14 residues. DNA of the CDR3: TGTGCCAGCAGCTTGATCGATAGCAATCAGCCCCAGCATTTT. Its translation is CASSLIDSNQPQHF.

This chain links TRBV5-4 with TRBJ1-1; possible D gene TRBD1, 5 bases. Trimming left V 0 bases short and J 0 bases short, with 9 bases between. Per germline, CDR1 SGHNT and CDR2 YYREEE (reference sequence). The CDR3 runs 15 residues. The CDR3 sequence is CASSLVAGVNTEAFF. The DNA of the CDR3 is TGTGCCAGCAGCTTGGTGGCGGGGGTGAACACTGAAGCTTTCTTT.

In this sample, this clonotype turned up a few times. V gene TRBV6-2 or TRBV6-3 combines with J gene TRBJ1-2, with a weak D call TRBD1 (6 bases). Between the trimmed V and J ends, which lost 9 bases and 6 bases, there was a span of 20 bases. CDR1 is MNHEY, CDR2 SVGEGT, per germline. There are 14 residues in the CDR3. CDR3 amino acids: CASFGTLVGNGYTF. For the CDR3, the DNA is TGTGCCAGTTTCGGGACACTCGTCGGGAATGGCTACACCTTC.

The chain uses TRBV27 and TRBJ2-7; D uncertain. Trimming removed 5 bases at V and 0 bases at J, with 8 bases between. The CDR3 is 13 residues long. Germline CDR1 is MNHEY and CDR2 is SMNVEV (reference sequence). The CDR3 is CASSQLSSYEQYF. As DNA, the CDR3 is TGTGCCAGCAGTCAGCTGAGCTCCTACGAGCAGTACTTC.

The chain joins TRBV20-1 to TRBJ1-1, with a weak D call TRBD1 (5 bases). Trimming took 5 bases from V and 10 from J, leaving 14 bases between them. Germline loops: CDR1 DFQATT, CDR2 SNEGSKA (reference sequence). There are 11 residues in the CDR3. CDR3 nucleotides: TGCAGTGCTTCCGGGGGAGTTGTAGCTTTCTTT. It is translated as CSASGGVVAFF.

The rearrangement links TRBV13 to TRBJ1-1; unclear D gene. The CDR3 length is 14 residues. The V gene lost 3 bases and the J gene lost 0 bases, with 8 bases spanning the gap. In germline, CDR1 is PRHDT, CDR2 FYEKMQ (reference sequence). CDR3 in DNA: TGTGCCAGCAGCTTGGTCGAGATGAACACTGAAGCTTTCTTT. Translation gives CASSLVEMNTEAFF.

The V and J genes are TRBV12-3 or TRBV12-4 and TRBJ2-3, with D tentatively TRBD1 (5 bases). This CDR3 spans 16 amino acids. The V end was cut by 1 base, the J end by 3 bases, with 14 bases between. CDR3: CASSLELGPQTDTQYF. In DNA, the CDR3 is TGTGCCAGCAGTTTAGAGTTGGGGCCTCAGACAGATACGCAGTATTTT.

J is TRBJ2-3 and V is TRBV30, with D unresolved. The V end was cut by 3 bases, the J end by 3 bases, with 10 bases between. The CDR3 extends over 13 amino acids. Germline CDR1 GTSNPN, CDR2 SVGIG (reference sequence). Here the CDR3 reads CAWSRTETDTQYF. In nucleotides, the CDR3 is TGTGCCTGGAGCCGGACGGAAACAGATACGCAGTATTTT.

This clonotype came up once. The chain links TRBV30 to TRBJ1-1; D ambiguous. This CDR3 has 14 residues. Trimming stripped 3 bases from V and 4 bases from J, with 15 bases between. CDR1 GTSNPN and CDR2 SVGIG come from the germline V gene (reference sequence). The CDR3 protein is CAWRWEDLSTEAFF. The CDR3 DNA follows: TGTGCCTGGAGATGGGAGGATCTGAGCACTGAAGCTTTCTTT.

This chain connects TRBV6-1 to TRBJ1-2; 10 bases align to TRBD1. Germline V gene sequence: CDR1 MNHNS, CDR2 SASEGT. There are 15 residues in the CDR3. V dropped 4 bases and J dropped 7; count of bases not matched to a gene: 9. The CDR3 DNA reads TGTGCCAGCAGTGGGGACAGGGGAATTGTGGGTGGCTACACCTTC. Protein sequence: CASSGDRGIVGGYTF.

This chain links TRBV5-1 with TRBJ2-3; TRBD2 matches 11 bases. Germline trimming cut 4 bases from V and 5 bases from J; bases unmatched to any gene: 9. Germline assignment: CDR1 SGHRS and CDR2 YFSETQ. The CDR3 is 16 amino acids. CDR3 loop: CASSPGLAALGDTQYF. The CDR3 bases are TGCGCCAGCAGCCCGGGACTAGCGGCGTTAGGAGATACGCAGTATTTT.

CDR3 bases: TGTGCCTGGAGAACAGGGGGCTCGGACGAGCAGTACTTC. As protein: CAWRTGGSDEQYF. The chain is built from TRBV30 and TRBJ2-7; 9 bases match TRBD1. J was trimmed by 5 bases and V by 3 bases; bases with no gene match: 5. The CDR3 has 13 amino acids. Per germline, CDR1 GTSNPN and CDR2 SVGIG (reference sequence).

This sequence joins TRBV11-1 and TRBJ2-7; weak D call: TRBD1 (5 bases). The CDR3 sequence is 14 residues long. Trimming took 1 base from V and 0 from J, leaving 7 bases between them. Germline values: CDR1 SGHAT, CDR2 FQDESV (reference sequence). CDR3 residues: CASSLGDSSYEQYV. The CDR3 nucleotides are TGTGCCAGCAGCTTAGGCGACAGCTCCTACGAGCAGTACGTC.

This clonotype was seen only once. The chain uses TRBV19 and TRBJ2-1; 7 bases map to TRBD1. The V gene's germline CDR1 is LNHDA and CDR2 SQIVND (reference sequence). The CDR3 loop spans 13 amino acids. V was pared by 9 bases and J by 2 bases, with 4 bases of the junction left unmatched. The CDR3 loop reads CASWDRTYNEQFF. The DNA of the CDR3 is TGTGCCAGCTGGGACAGAACCTACAATGAGCAGTTCTTC.

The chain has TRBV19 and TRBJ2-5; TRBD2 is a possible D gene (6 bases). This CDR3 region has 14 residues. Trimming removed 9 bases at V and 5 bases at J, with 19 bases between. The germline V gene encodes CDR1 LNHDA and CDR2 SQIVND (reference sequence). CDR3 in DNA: TGTGCCAGCCGCGCGGGGCCCTGGGGGGAGACCCAGTACTTC. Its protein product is CASRAGPWGETQYF.

CDR3 amino acids: CASSPRRYSNQPQHF. In DNA, the CDR3 is TGTGCCAGCAGCCCTAGACGTTATAGCAATCAGCCCCAGCATTTT. V is TRBV7-2 and J is TRBJ1-5; D gene ambiguous. The V end was cut by 5 bases, the J end by 0 bases, with 11 bases between. CDR3 length equals 15 residues. Germline-derived CDR1 and CDR2 are SGHTA and FQGNSA.

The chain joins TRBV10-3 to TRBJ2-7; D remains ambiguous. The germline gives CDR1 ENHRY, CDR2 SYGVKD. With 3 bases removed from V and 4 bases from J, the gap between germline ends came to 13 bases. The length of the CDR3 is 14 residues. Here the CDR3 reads CAISDPLDVYEQYV. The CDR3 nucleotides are TGTGCCATCAGTGATCCCCTCGATGTATACGAGCAGTACGTC.

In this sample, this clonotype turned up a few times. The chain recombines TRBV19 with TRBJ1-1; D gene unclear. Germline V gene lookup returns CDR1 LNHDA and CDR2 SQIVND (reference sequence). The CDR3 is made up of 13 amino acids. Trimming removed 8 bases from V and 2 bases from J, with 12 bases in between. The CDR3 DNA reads TGTGCCAGTCGGACGTCTCCCAACACTGAAGCTTTCTTT. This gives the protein CASRTSPNTEAFF.

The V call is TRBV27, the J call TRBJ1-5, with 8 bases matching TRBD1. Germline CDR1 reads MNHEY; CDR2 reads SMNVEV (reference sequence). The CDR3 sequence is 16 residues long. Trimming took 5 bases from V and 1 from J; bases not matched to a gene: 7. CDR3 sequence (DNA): TGTGCCAGCAGTGTTACAGGGGGTGGAAGCAATCAGCCCCAGCATTTT. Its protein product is CASSVTGGGSNQPQHF.

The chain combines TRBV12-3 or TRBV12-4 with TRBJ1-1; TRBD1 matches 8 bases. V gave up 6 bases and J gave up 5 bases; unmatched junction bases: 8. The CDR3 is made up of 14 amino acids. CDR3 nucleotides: TGTGCCAGCAGCCCCTCGGACAGGGTAACTGAAGCTTTCTTT. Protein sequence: CASSPSDRVTEAFF.

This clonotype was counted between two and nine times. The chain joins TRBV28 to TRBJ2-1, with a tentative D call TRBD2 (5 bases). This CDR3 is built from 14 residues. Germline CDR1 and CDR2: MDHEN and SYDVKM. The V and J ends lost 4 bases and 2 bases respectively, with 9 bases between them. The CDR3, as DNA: TGTGCCAGCAGTTCGGGATCCACCTACAATGAGCAGTTCTTC. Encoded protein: CASSSGSTYNEQFF.

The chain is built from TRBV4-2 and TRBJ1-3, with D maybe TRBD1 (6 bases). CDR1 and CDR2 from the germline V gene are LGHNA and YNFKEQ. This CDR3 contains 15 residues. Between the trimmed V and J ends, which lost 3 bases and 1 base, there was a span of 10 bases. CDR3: CASSQTQGSGNTIYF. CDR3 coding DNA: TGTGCCAGCAGCCAGACACAGGGATCTGGAAACACCATATATTTT.

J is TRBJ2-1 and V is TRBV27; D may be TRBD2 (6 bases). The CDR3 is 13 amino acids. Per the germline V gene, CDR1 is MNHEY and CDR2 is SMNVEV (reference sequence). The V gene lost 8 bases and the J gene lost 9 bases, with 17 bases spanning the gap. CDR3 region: CASRGTGIGEQFF. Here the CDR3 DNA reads TGTGCCAGCCGTGGGACTGGTATCGGTGAGCAGTTCTTC.

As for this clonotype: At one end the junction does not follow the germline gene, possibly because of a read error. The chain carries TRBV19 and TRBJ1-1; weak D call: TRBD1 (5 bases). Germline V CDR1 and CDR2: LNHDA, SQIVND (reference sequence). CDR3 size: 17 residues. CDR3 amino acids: CASSIDPVGAVNTEAFF. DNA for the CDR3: TGCGCCAGTAGTATAGATCCAGTAGGGGCGGTGAACACTGAAGCTTTCTTT.

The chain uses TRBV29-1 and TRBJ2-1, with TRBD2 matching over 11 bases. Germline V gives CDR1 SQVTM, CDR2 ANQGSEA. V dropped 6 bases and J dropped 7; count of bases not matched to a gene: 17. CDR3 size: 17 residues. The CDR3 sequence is CSVGGSTSGRKVNEQFF. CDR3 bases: TGCAGCGTGGGGGGATCAACTAGCGGGAGAAAGGTAAATGAGCAGTTCTTC.

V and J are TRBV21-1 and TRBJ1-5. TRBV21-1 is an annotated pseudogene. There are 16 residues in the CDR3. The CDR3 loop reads CASSKGPGQGNQPQHF. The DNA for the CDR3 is TGTGCCAGCAGCAAAGGCCCAGGCCAAGGCAATCAGCCCCAGCATTTT.

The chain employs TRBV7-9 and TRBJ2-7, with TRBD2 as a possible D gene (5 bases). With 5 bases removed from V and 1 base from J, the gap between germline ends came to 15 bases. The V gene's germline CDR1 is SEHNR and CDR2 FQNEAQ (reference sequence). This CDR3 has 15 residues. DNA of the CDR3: TGTGCCAGCAGCCCCGCGGAGGCCTCATCCTACGAGCAGTACTTC. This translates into CASSPAEASSYEQYF. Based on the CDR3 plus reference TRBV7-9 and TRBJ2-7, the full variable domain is DTGVSQNPRHKITKRGQNVTFRCDPISEHNRLYWYRQTLGQGPEFLTYFQNEAQLEKSRLLSDRFSAERPKGSFSTLEIQRTEQGDSAMYLCASSPAEASSYEQYFGPGTRLTVT.